The TCR beta chain described here comes from a study of Ad26.COV2.S vaccination and SARS-CoV-2 variants. The overall study: The Ad26.COV2.S arm of the COV1001 trial was where the donor was placed. The study, taken as a whole, reports: Substantial post-vaccination breadth of spike-specific CD8+ and CD4+ T cell responses was reported. Breadth measured for non-spike TCRs was similar across vaccine and placebo recipients.

Assay used: immunoSEQ multiplex PCR; TCRdb lists only in-frame clones, some missing. The table includes 440,000 or so clones, about nine tenths detected once. On this clone itself: As yet, its antigen is unknown.

Treatment described: around 19 received Ad26.COV2.S at low or high dose, single or two shots; five or six received placebo; per-sample allocation not given. Specimen acquisition occurred on day 63 following the initial vaccine or placebo injection. Boston hosted the donor, who was an adult aged 18-55 years. The CDR3 totals 17 residues. Per germline, CDR1 SNHLY and CDR2 FYNNEI. J lost 3 bases, V lost 2 bases, and 8 bases had no gene match. Here the sequenced sample was peripheral blood, taken in a trial of Ad26.COV2.S vaccine versus placebo. The TCR sequence derives from a person between 18 and 60 years old who received the Ad26.COV2.S COVID-19 vaccine or a placebo. J is TRBJ2-1 and V is TRBV2; 9 positions match TRBD2. The CDR3 spells CASSESPLSGSYNEQFF. CDR3 DNA sequence: TGTGCCAGCAGTGAATCACCACTTAGCGGGAGCTACAATGAGCAGTTCTTC.